This T cell receptor beta chain emerged from a study of blood T cells in healthy people across ages. About the research overall: Template switching picked up about one barcoded beta molecule for each two T cells.

CDR3 size: 13 residues. J gave up 6 bases and V 8 bases, and 5 bases lay outside the gene matches. A few counts support this clonotype. Its matching antigen is unknown. Overall study findings and caveats: With naive T cell percentage, TCR beta diversity showed a strong correlation.

Investigators took about 9.1 milliliters of peripheral blood from every donor. A second roughly 7 to 12 cycle PCR used barcoded and J-beta primers. Every individual sample yielded 3 million or more paired-end reads (each containing CDR3). TCRdb re-called the 5' RACE reads through MiXCR, storing one row per CDR3 protein. In the table there are some 920,000 distinct CDR3 sequences, roughly 47% of which are singletons. The rearrangement joins TRBV12-3 or TRBV12-4 to TRBJ2-1, with 9 bases fitting TRBD2. The origin of this receptor is a woman in her sixties in good health. The specimen was blood. The chain's CDR3 is CASGTSPFNEQFF. The CDR3 region has the DNA TGTGCCAGCGGGACTAGCCCTTTCAATGAGCAGTTCTTC.